These 5 T cell receptor beta chains share one sample of origin, sequenced in a study of glioma-infiltrating T cells. The iRepertoire nested amplicon-rescue multiplex PCR amplified TCR alpha and beta CDR3s from RNA. TCRdb fed the multiplex PCR reads into MiXCR, producing one record per CDR3 protein. This table has some 93,000 distinct CDR3 sequences, roughly 40% appearing once. The sample taken for sequencing was glioma tissue, nonneoplastic brain tissue, or PBMCs (not recorded which). The receptors originated from a human donor with low-grade glioma or glioblastoma, undergoing nonglioma brain surgery, or in good health (not recorded which).

This clonotype was counted at least ten times. The chain couples TRBV29-1 to TRBJ2-2; 7 nucleotides line up with TRBD2. The CDR3 runs 13 residues. The germline gives CDR1 SQVTM, CDR2 ANQGSEA. Trimming cost V 4 bases and J 6 bases; bases outside gene matches: 5. CDR3 sequence reads: CSVGGSFAGELFF. The CDR3 coding sequence is TGCAGCGTTGGCGGGAGCTTTGCCGGGGAGCTGTTTTTT.

This clonotype was counted ten times or more. The V call is TRBV11-2, the J call TRBJ2-7, with TRBD2 as a possible D gene (6 bases). Trimming removed 1 base from V and 3 bases from J, with 10 bases in between. CDR1 SGHAT and CDR2 FQNNGV come from the germline V gene. The CDR3 is made up of 14 amino acids. CDR3 in DNA: TGTGCCAGCAGCTTAGTGGCCGGGGGCTACGAGCAGTACTTC. This encodes CASSLVAGGYEQYF. Full variable domain (outside the CDR3, taken from reference TRBV11-2 and TRBJ2-7): EAGVAQSPRYKIIEKRQSVAFWCNPISGHATLYWYQQILGQGPKLLIQFQNNGVVDDSQLPKDRFSAERLKGVDSTLKIQPAKLEDSAVYLCASSLVAGGYEQYFGPGTRLTVT.

As concerns this clonotype: This may come from a read error, since a much larger clone is one base off. The V gene is TRBV4-3, the J gene TRBJ1-6, with D unresolved. The CDR3 is made up of 13 amino acids. CDR1 and CDR2 (germline): LGHNA, YSLEER. For the CDR3, the DNA is TGCCCCAGCAGCCAAGAGTGGGATTCACCCCTCCACTTT. Its protein is CPSSQEWDSPLHF.

V usage is TRBV15 and J usage is TRBJ2-7, with 7 bases that match TRBD1. From germline, CDR1 is LNHNV and CDR2 YYDKDF (reference sequence). V was pared by 1 base and J by 10 bases, with 10 bases of the junction left unmatched. This CDR3 has 14 amino acids. This chain's CDR3 is CATSRGGGTCDQYF. The CDR3 coding sequence is TGTGCCACCAGCAGAGGAGGGGGCACCTGCGATCAGTACTTC. Based on the CDR3 plus reference TRBV15 and TRBJ2-7, the full variable domain is DAMVIQNPRYQVTQFGKPVTLSCSQTLNHNVMYWYQQKSSQAPKLLFHYYDKDFNNEADTPDNFQSRRPNTSFCFLDIRSPGLGDTAMYLCATSRGGGTCDQYFGPGTRLTVT.

The chain recombines TRBV12-5 with TRBJ2-1, with D possibly matching TRBD2 (5 bases). Trimming stripped 7 bases from V and 12 bases from J, with 19 bases between. CDR3 length: 13 residues. CDR1 is LGHNT, CDR2 FRNRAP, per germline. The CDR3 bases are TGTGCTAGTGCCCCCCCTAGCACAGATACGCAGTTCTTC. This encodes CASAPPSTDTQFF.